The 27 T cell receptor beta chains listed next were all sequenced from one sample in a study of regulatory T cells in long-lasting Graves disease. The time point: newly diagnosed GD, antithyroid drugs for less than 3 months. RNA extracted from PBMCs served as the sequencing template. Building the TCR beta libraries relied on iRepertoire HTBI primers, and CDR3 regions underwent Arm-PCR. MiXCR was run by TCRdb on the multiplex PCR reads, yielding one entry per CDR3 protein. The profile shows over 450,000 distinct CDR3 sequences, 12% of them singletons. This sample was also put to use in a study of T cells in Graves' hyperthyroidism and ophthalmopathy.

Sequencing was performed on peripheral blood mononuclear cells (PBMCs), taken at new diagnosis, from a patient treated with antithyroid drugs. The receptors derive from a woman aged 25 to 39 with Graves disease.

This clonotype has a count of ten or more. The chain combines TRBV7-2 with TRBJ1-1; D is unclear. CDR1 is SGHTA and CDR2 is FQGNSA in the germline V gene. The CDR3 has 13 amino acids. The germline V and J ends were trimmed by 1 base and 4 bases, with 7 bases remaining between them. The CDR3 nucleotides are TGTGCCAGCAGCTTAGTACAAGGCACTGAAGCTTTCTTT. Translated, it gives CASSLVQGTEAFF.

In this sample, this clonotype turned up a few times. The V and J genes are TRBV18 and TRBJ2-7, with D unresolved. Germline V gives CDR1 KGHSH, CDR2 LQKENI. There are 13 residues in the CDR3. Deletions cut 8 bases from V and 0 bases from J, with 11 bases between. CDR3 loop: CASKSHNSYEQYF. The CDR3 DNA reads TGTGCCAGCAAAAGCCACAACTCCTACGAGCAGTACTTC.

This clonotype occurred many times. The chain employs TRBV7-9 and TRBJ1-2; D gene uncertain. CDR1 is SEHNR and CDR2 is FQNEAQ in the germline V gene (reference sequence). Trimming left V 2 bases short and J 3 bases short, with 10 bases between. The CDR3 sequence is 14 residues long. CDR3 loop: CASSLLPGHYGYTF. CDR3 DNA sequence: TGTGCCAGCAGCTTACTTCCCGGGCACTATGGCTACACCTTC.

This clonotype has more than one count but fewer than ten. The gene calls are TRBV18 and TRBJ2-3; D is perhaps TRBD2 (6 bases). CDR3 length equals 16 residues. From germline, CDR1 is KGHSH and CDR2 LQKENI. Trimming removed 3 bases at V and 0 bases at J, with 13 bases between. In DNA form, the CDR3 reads TGTGCCAGCTCACCGACCGGGACTGAGAGCACAGATACGCAGTATTTT. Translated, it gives CASSPTGTESTDTQYF.

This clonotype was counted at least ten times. The CDR3 coding sequence is TGCGCCAGCAGCCAAGAAGGCAGGCCCTTAGAGACCCAGTACTTC. This translates into CASSQEGRPLETQYF. The J gene is TRBJ2-5, the V gene TRBV4-1; D not certain. Germline V gene lookup returns CDR1 MGHRA and CDR2 YSYEKL. Trimming stripped 0 bases from V and 4 bases from J, with 12 bases between. The CDR3 extends over 15 amino acids.

The CDR3 nucleotides are TGTGCCACCAGTGAACCCGGGACTAGCGGGAGCGGAAAGTCGGCAGATACGCAGTATTTT. Its protein product is CATSEPGTSGSGKSADTQYF. The J gene is TRBJ2-3, the V gene TRBV24-1; the match to TRBD2 covers 14 bases. J was trimmed by 4 bases and V by 4 bases; bases with no gene match: 15. The CDR3 is 20 residues long. From germline, CDR1 is KGHDR and CDR2 SFDVKD.

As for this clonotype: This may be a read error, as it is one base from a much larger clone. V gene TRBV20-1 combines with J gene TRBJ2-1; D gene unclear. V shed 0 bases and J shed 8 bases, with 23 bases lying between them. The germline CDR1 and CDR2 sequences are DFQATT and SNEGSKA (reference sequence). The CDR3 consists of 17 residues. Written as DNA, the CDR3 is TGCAGTGCTAGAGATGCGGCCGGGTTCATGACTTTGGATGAGCAGTTCTTC. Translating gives CSARDAAGFMTLDEQFF.

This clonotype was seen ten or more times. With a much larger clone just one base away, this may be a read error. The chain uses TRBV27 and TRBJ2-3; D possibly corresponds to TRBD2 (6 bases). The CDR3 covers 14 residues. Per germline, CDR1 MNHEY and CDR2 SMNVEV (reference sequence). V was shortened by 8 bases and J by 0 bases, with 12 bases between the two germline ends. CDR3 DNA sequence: TGTGCCAGCGGTCCCGGGACTAGCACAGATACGCAGTATTTT. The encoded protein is CASGPGTSTDTQYF.

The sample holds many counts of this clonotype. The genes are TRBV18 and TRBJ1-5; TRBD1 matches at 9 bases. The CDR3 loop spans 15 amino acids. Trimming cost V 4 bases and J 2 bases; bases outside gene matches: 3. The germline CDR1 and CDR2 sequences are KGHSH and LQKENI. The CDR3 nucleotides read TGTGCCAGCTCACGGACAGGGGACGGCAATCAGCCCCAGCATTTT. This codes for CASSRTGDGNQPQHF. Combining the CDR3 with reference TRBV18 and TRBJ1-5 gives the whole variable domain NAGVMQNPRHLVRRRGQEARLRCSPMKGHSHVYWYRQLPEEGLKFMVYLQKENIIDESGMPKERFSAEFPKEGPSILRIQQVVRGDSAAYFCASSRTGDGNQPQHFGDGTRLSIL.

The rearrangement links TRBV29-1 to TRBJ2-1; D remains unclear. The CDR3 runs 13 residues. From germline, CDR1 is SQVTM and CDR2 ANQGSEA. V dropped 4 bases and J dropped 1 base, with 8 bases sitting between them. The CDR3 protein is CSVAPVSYNEQFF. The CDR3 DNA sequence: TGCAGCGTTGCCCCCGTATCCTACAATGAGCAGTTCTTC.

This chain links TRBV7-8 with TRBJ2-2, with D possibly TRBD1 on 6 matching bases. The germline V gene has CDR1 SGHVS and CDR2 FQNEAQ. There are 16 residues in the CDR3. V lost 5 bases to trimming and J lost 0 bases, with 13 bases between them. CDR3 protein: CASSDLQGSNTGELFF. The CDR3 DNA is TGTGCCAGCAGCGACTTACAGGGTTCGAACACCGGGGAGCTGTTTTTT.

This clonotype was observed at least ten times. This CDR3 reads CASSQVGGQETQYF. CDR3 DNA: TGTGCCAGCAGCCAGGTGGGGGGGCAAGAGACCCAGTACTTC. The rearrangement joins TRBV7-3 to TRBJ2-5; 7 bases match TRBD2. The germline CDR1 and CDR2 sequences are SGHTA and FQGTGA. The trim removed 5 bases at V and 2 bases at J, leaving 5 bases unmatched. The CDR3 spans 14 residues. The full variable domain, with the rest looked up from reference TRBV7-3 and TRBJ2-5, is GAGVSQTPSNKVTEKGKYVELRCDPISGHTALYWYRQSLGQGPEFLIYFQGTGAADDSGLPNDRFFAVRPEGSVSTLKIQRTERGDSAVYLCASSQVGGQETQYFGPGTRLLVL.

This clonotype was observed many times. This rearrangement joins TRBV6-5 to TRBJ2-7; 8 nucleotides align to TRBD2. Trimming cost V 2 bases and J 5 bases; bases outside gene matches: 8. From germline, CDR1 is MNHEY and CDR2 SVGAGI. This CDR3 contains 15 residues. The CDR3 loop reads CASSYQLAGIDEQYF. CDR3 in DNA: TGTGCCAGCAGTTACCAGCTAGCGGGTATCGACGAGCAGTACTTC.

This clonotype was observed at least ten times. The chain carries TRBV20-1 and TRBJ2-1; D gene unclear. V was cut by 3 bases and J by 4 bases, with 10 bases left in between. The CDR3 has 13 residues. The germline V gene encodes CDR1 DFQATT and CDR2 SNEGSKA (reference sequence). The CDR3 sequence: CSARIPSYNEQFF. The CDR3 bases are TGCAGTGCTAGGATTCCGTCGTACAATGAGCAGTTCTTC.

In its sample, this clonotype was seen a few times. For the CDR3, the DNA is TGTGCCAGCAGCCAAGTTATAGCGGCTAGCACAGATACGCAGTATTTT. Its protein product is CASSQVIAASTDTQYF. This chain connects TRBV14 to TRBJ2-3; TRBD2 might be the D (6 bases). V was pared by 1 base and J by 0 bases, with 11 bases between. The CDR3 length is 16 residues. Germline-derived CDR1 and CDR2 are SGHDN and FVKESK.

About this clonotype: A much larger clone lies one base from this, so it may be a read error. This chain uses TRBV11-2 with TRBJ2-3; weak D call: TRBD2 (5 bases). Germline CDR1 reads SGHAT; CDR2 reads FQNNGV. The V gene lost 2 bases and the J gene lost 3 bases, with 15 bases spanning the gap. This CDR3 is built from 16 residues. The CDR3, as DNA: TGTGCCAGCAGCTTAAGTCTGGTGAGGGAGACAGATACGCAGTATTTT. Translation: CASSLSLVRETDTQYF.

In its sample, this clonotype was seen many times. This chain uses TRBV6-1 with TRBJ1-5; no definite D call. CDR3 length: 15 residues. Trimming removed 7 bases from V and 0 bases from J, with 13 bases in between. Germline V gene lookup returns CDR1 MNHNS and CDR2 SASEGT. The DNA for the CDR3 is TGTGCCAGCAACGTTAGGTGGGATAGCAATCAGCCCCAGCATTTT. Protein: CASNVRWDSNQPQHF.

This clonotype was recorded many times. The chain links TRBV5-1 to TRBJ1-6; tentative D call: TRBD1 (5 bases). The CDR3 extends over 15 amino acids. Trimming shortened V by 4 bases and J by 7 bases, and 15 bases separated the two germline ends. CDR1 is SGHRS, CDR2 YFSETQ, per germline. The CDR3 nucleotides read TGCGCCAGCAGCCCAGGGTATCCGGTCAATTCACCCCTCCACTTT. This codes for CASSPGYPVNSPLHF.

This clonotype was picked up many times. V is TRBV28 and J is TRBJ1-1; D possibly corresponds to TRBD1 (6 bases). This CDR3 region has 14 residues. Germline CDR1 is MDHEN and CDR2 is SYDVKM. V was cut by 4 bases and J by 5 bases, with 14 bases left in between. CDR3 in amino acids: CASSYSRGWTEAFF. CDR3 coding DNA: TGTGCCAGCAGTTACTCCAGGGGATGGACTGAAGCTTTCTTT.

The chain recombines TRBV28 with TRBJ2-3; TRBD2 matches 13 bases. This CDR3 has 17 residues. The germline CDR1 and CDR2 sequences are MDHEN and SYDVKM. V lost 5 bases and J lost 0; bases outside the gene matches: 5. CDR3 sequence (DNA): TGTGCCAGCAGTCCAACTAGCGGGAGGGATAGCACAGATACGCAGTATTTT. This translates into CASSPTSGRDSTDTQYF.

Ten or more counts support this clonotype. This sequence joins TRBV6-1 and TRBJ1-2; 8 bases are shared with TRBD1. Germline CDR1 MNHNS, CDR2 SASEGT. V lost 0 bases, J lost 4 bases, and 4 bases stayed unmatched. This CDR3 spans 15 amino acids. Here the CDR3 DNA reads TGTGCCAGCAGTGAAGCGCGGACAGGGCCCTATGGCTACACCTTC. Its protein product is CASSEARTGPYGYTF.

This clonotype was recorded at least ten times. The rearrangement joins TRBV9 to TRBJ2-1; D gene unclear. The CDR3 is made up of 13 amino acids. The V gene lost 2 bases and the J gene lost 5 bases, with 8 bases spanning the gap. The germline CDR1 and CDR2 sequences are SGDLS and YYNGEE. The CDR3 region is CASSVIFDNEQFF. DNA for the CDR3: TGTGCCAGCAGCGTGATCTTCGACAATGAGCAGTTCTTC. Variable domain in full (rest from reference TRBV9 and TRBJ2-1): DSGVTQTPKHLITATGQRVTLRCSPRSGDLSVYWYQQSLDQGLQFLIQYYNGEERAKGNILERFSAQQFPDLHSELNLSSLELGDSALYFCASSVIFDNEQFFGPGTRLTVL.

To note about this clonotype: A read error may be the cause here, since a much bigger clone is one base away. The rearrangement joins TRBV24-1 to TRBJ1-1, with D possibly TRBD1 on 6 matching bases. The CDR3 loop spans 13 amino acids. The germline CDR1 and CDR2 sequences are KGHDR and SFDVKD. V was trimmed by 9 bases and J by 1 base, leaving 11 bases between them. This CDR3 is CATRDKRNTEAFF. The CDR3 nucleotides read TGTGCCACCCGGGACAAGAGGAACACTGAAGCTTTCTTT.

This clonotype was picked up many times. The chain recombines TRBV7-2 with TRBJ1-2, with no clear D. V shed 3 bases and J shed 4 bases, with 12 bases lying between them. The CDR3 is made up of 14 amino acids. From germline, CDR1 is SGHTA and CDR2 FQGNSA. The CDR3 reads CASSFPVGSYGYTF. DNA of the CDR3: TGTGCCAGCAGCTTCCCGGTCGGGTCCTATGGCTACACCTTC.

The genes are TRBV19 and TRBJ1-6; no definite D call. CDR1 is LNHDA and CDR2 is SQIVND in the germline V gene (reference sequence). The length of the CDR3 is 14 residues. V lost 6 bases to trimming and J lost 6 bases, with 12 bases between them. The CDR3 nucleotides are TGTGCCAGTAGCCTAATCGGCCTTAATTCACCCCTCCACTTT. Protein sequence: CASSLIGLNSPLHF.

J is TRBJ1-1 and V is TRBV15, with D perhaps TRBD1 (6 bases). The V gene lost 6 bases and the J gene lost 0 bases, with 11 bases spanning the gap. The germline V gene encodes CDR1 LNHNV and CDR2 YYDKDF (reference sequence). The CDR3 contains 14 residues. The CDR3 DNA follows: TGTGCCACCAGGGACAGTACCATGAACACTGAAGCTTTCTTT. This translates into CATRDSTMNTEAFF. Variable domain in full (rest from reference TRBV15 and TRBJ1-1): DAMVIQNPRYQVTQFGKPVTLSCSQTLNHNVMYWYQQKSSQAPKLLFHYYDKDFNNEADTPDNFQSRRPNTSFCFLDIRSPGLGDTAMYLCATRDSTMNTEAFFGQGTRLTVV.

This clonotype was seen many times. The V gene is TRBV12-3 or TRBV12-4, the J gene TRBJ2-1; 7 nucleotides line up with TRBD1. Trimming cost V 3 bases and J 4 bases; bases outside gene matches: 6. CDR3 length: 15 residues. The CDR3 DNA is TGTGCCAGCAGTTTGGTACAGGGGATTTACAATGAGCAGTTCTTC. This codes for CASSLVQGIYNEQFF.